The next 32 T cell receptor beta chains were all read from a single sample in a study of human T cells and chemical hapten exposure. TCRdb itself ran the RACE reads through MiXCR, one entry per CDR3 protein. The repertoire holds about 42,000 distinct CDR3 sequences, with just under 9% as singletons. Time point meaning: patch test 2, 6 weeks after DPC sensitization. The sample's treatment: therapeutic diphenylcyclopropenone sensitization with weekly scalp DPC. The sequences come from whole blood, collected in connection with sensitization to the hapten diphenylcyclopropenone (DPC). The receptors stem from a woman aged 40 to 50 with alopecia areata. Some clones in this sample may be carry-over from other donors' samples.

V gene TRBV7-2 combines with J gene TRBJ1-5; 8 nucleotides agree with TRBD1. The CDR3 is 16 amino acids. Germline lookup yields CDR1 SGHTA and CDR2 FQGNSA. The ends lost 3 bases at V and 3 bases at J; junction bases unmatched: 7. The CDR3 region has the DNA TGTGCCAGCAGCTTGGGAGCAGGGGGCTACAATCAGCCCCAGCATTTT. This encodes CASSLGAGGYNQPQHF.

This clonotype has at least ten counts. The gene calls are TRBV7-3 and TRBJ2-2; D uncertain. Germline V gene lookup returns CDR1 SGHTA and CDR2 FQGTGA. This CDR3 has 14 amino acids. The germline V and J ends were trimmed by 3 bases and 4 bases, with 9 bases remaining between them. The CDR3 bases are TGTGCCAGCAGCTTGGCAGTGACCACCGGGGAGCTGTTTTTT. This codes for CASSLAVTTGELFF.

The V and J genes are TRBV5-4 and TRBJ2-3; unclear D gene. Trimming left V 2 bases short and J 0 bases short, with 13 bases between. From germline, CDR1 is SGHNT and CDR2 YYREEE (reference sequence). This CDR3 comprises 16 residues. The CDR3 spells CASSFDAVRSTDTQYF. The DNA of the CDR3 is TGTGCCAGCAGCTTCGACGCGGTCAGGAGCACAGATACGCAGTATTTT.

This clonotype has a count of ten or more. This chain connects TRBV4-1 to TRBJ2-7; 7 nucleotides match TRBD1. J gave up 1 base and V 4 bases, and 1 base lay outside the gene matches. This CDR3 contains 13 residues. Germline-derived CDR1 and CDR2 are MGHRA and YSYEKL. CDR3 DNA: TGCGCCAGCAGCCGGGACAGTTCCTACGAGCAGTACTTC. Translating it yields CASSRDSSYEQYF.

V usage is TRBV5-1 and J usage is TRBJ2-5; no clear D. Germline V gene data show CDR1 as SGHRS and CDR2 as YFSETQ. The CDR3 is 11 residues long. The V and J ends lost 3 bases and 7 bases respectively, with 7 bases between them. As DNA, the CDR3 is TGCGCCAGCAGCTCCCCCGGGACCCAGTACTTC. It yields the protein CASSSPGTQYF.

This clonotype was detected many times. The chain employs TRBV20-1 and TRBJ2-3; 9 nucleotides match TRBD2. This CDR3 comprises 13 residues. V dropped 2 bases and J dropped 14; count of bases not matched to a gene: 11. Germline V CDR1 and CDR2: DFQATT, SNEGSKA (reference sequence). The DNA for the CDR3 is TGCAGTGCTAGAAGCCTAGCGGGGCGCACGTTGTATTTT. This gives the protein CSARSLAGRTLYF.

This clonotype was picked up many times. CDR3 sequence: CASSPSDRDQETQYF. The CDR3 coding sequence is TGTGCCAGCAGTCCTTCGGACAGGGACCAAGAGACCCAGTACTTC. The rearrangement links TRBV12-3 or TRBV12-4 to TRBJ2-5; 8 bases are shared with TRBD1. CDR3 length: 15 residues. Losses at the gene ends were 5 bases for V and 0 bases for J; bases not matched to a gene: 5.

At least ten counts were recorded for this clonotype. V usage is TRBV15 and J usage is TRBJ2-7, with TRBD1 matching over 8 bases. The CDR3 covers 15 residues. J lost 6 bases, V lost 4 bases, and 11 bases had no gene match. Germline CDR1 reads LNHNV; CDR2 reads YYDKDF (reference sequence). For the CDR3, the DNA is TGTGCCACCAGCATGGACAGGGTGGATGTCAGCGAGCAGTACTTC. It yields the protein CATSMDRVDVSEQYF.

The sample holds a few counts of this clonotype. The rearrangement uses TRBV28 and TRBJ1-1, with 7 bases matching TRBD1. V lost 6 bases to trimming and J lost 3 bases; unmatched junction nucleotides: 13. Germline V gene lookup returns CDR1 MDHEN and CDR2 SYDVKM. This CDR3 has 16 residues. CDR3 sequence (DNA): TGTGCCAGCAGCCCCGGGACAGCGGAAAGAGACACTGAAGCTTTCTTT. As protein: CASSPGTAERDTEAFF.

This clonotype was seen at least ten times. The J gene is TRBJ2-7, the V gene TRBV6-2 or TRBV6-3, with D unresolved. Trimming pared 0 bases from V and 0 bases from J, leaving 6 bases between. Germline CDR1 and CDR2: MNHEY and SVGEGT. CDR3 length: 14 residues. CDR3 residues: CASSYSASSYEQYF. CDR3 sequence (DNA): TGTGCCAGCAGTTACTCGGCCAGCTCCTACGAGCAGTACTTC.

The sample holds many counts of this clonotype. The V and J genes are TRBV5-1 and TRBJ2-3; a possible D gene is TRBD2 (5 bases). The CDR3 has 14 amino acids. V was trimmed by 4 bases and J by 6 bases, leaving 15 bases between them. From germline, CDR1 is SGHRS and CDR2 YFSETQ. CDR3 amino acids: CASSVLGGLDTQYF. The CDR3 DNA reads as TGCGCCAGCAGCGTTCTAGGCGGGTTGGATACGCAGTATTTT.

The chain employs TRBV19 and TRBJ1-4; TRBD1 is a possible D gene (6 bases). Germline V gives CDR1 LNHDA, CDR2 SQIVND (reference sequence). The CDR3 spans 17 residues. Trimming removed 2 bases at V and 4 bases at J, with 17 bases between. The CDR3 DNA sequence: TGTGCCAGTAGTATACTCCGGGGGGCAGGACATAATGAAAAACTGTTTTTT. Protein: CASSILRGAGHNEKLFF.

This clonotype was seen only a few times. This rearrangement joins TRBV3-1 to TRBJ1-1; D is undetermined. Trimming shortened V by 2 bases and J by 10 bases, and 14 bases separated the two germline ends. Germline assignment: CDR1 LGHDT and CDR2 YNNKEL (reference sequence). The CDR3 is 13 amino acids. The CDR3 nucleotides read TGTGCCAGCAGCCAACAAAGGGCGATTCGAGCTTTCTTT. It specifies CASSQQRAIRAFF.

Note on this clonotype: Given a much more abundant clone one base away, this may be a read error. The gene calls are TRBV5-8 and TRBJ2-5; unclear D gene. The ends were cut back, 0 bases at V and 7 bases at J, with 10 bases in the middle. The germline gives CDR1 SGHTS, CDR2 YDEGEE. This CDR3 comprises 13 residues. CDR3 sequence (DNA): TGTGCCAGCAGCTTGGGGTTGATGGGGACCCAGTACTTC. Its protein is CASSLGLMGTQYF.

The chain is built from TRBV7-8 and TRBJ2-6; a weak D match, TRBD2 (5 bases). CDR3 length: 12 amino acids. The germline V and J ends were trimmed by 5 bases and 14 bases, with 13 bases remaining between them. Germline CDR1 is SGHVS and CDR2 is FQNEAQ. In DNA, the CDR3 is TGTGCCAGCAGCCCCCCGGGAATTATCCTGACTTTC. It encodes CASSPPGIILTF.

This clonotype came up many times. V is TRBV6-5 and J is TRBJ2-7; 8 nucleotides match TRBD1. Germline V gene sequence: CDR1 MNHEY, CDR2 SVGAGI. V lost 0 bases, J lost 5 bases, and 12 bases stayed unmatched. The CDR3 runs to 17 residues. This CDR3 reads CASSYSSSSDRGHEQYF. The CDR3 bases are TGTGCCAGCAGTTACTCTTCTTCAAGTGACAGGGGTCACGAGCAGTACTTC.

In its sample, this clonotype was seen many times. The chain combines TRBV21-1 with TRBJ2-4. TRBV21-1 is assigned pseudogene status. The CDR3 contains 15 residues. In nucleotides, the CDR3 is TGTGCCAGCAGCAAAGTCAAAGTAGCCAAAAACATTCAGTACTTC. It is translated as CASSKVKVAKNIQYF.

This clonotype has a count of ten or more. V is TRBV7-9 and J is TRBJ2-6, with D possibly being TRBD1 (6 bases). Germline CDR1 SEHNR, CDR2 FQNEAQ (reference sequence). The V and J ends lost 5 bases and 1 base respectively, with 18 bases between them. The CDR3 loop spans 18 amino acids. CDR3 in amino acids: CASSPQGQGISGANVLTF. The CDR3 nucleotides are TGTGCCAGCAGCCCGCAGGGGCAGGGGATATCTGGGGCCAACGTCCTGACTTTC.

The chain recombines TRBV12-3 or TRBV12-4 with TRBJ1-5; D remains ambiguous. This CDR3 is 13 amino acids long. V lost 5 bases to trimming and J lost 5 bases, with 10 bases between them. The CDR3 coding sequence is TGTGCCAGCAGTCGAGAACCCTATCAGCCCCAGCATTTT. Translated, it gives CASSREPYQPQHF.

This clonotype was observed a handful of times. The CDR3 sequence: CSAGQAEQYF. The CDR3 region has the DNA TGCAGTGCTGGACAGGCTGAGCAGTACTTC. V and J are TRBV20-1 and TRBJ2-7; 7 nucleotides match TRBD1. J lost 7 bases, V lost 5 bases, and 2 bases had no gene match. Per the germline V gene, CDR1 is DFQATT and CDR2 is SNEGSKA (reference sequence). There are 10 residues in the CDR3.

This clonotype occurred many times. This sequence joins TRBV6-1 and TRBJ1-5; D unclear. The V gene lost 5 bases and the J gene lost 1 base, with 6 bases spanning the gap. Germline V CDR1 and CDR2: MNHNS, SASEGT. The CDR3 is made up of 13 amino acids. The DNA for the CDR3 is TGTGCCAGCAGTCTATTCAGCAATCAGCCCCAGCATTTT. This encodes CASSLFSNQPQHF.

The sample holds many counts of this clonotype. This chain uses TRBV14 with TRBJ1-6; no clear D gene. CDR1 is SGHDN, CDR2 FVKESK, per germline. The germline V and J ends were trimmed by 1 base and 14 bases, with 12 bases remaining between them. The CDR3 covers 13 residues. The CDR3 is CASSQAPFLSLHF. In nucleotides, the CDR3 is TGTGCCAGCAGCCAAGCACCCTTCTTATCCCTCCACTTT.

This clonotype was seen at least ten times. CDR3 sequence reads: CASSKDQGREDQPQHF. CDR3 nucleotide sequence: TGTGCCAGCAGCAAAGATCAGGGGCGCGAGGATCAGCCCCAGCATTTT. The V call is TRBV21-1, the J call TRBJ1-5; whether TRBD1, the table's D call, matches the DNA was not checked. TRBV21-1 has pseudogene status. The CDR3 spans 16 residues.

This clonotype showed up many times. The rearrangement links TRBV7-9 to TRBJ2-3; weak D call: TRBD2 (6 bases). Germline assignment: CDR1 SEHNR and CDR2 FQNEAQ (reference sequence). V gave up 2 bases and J gave up 5 bases, with 8 bases separating them. This CDR3 comprises 13 residues. Here the CDR3 reads CASSLSGLDTQYF. The CDR3 nucleotides are TGTGCCAGCAGCTTAAGCGGGCTAGATACGCAGTATTTT.

There are many counts of this clonotype. The V and J genes are TRBV11-2 and TRBJ2-1; D ambiguous. Trimming took off 0 bases at V and 14 bases at J, with 14 bases between the two ends. CDR3 size: 13 residues. In germline, CDR1 is SGHAT, CDR2 FQNNGV. The CDR3 DNA is TGTGCCAGCAGCTTAGAGCCGGGTACGTTGAAGTTCTTC. It is translated as CASSLEPGTLKFF.

This clonotype has only a few counts. The CDR3 nucleotides read TGTGCCAGTAGTATAATGACAGGGAGCACCGGGGAGCTGTTTTTT. Protein: CASSIMTGSTGELFF. The chain is built from TRBV19 and TRBJ2-2, with 7 bases fitting TRBD1. The germline CDR1 and CDR2 sequences are LNHDA and SQIVND (reference sequence). Trimming at V came to 2 bases and at J to 4 bases, leaving 4 bases not matched to a gene. The CDR3 spans 15 residues.

There are many counts of this clonotype. The rearrangement joins TRBV27 to TRBJ1-5; D remains unclear. Germline V gene data show CDR1 as MNHEY and CDR2 as SMNVEV (reference sequence). CDR3 length: 15 amino acids. Trimming cost V 5 bases and J 2 bases, with 13 bases left between them. CDR3 amino acids: CASSRASQGNQPQHF. The CDR3, as DNA: TGTGCCAGCAGTCGGGCGTCCCAAGGCAATCAGCCCCAGCATTTT.

V and J are TRBV3-1 and TRBJ1-1, with TRBD1 identical over 7 bases. The length of the CDR3 is 16 residues. CDR1 and CDR2 (germline): LGHDT, YNNKEL (reference sequence). The J segment lost 2 bases and the V segment lost 5 bases, leaving 11 bases of the junction unmatched. CDR3 nucleotides: TGTGCCAGCAGCGCTAGGGGTAGGGGGCTCAACACTGAAGCTTTCTTT. It encodes CASSARGRGLNTEAFF. The full variable domain, with the rest looked up from reference TRBV3-1 and TRBJ1-1, is DTAVSQTPKYLVTQMGNDKSIKCEQNLGHDTMYWYKQDSKKFLKIMFSYNNKELIINETVPNRFSPKSPDKAHLNLHINSLELGDSAVYFCASSARGRGLNTEAFFGQGTRLTVV.

In its sample, this clonotype was seen many times. The chain carries TRBV24-1 and TRBJ2-1; no firm D call. Germline V CDR1 and CDR2: KGHDR, SFDVKD. The CDR3 is 13 residues long. With 4 bases removed from V and 9 bases from J, the gap between germline ends came to 12 bases. The CDR3 region has the DNA TGTGCCACCAGTGACTCTCAAGCTAGTGAGCAGTTCTTC. Its protein is CATSDSQASEQFF.

This clonotype was seen more than once but under ten times. This rearrangement joins TRBV4-3 to TRBJ1-3; D is undetermined. V dropped 0 bases and J dropped 3 bases, with 15 bases sitting between them. The CDR3 is 17 residues long. CDR1 LGHNA and CDR2 YSLEER come from the germline V gene. This chain's CDR3 is CASSQEGGEGYGNTIYF. The CDR3 DNA sequence: TGCGCCAGCAGCCAAGAAGGAGGAGAAGGTTATGGAAACACCATATATTTT.

This clonotype was observed at least ten times. This chain links TRBV20-1 with TRBJ2-3; 14 nucleotides match TRBD2. The CDR3 length is 18 residues. CDR1 DFQATT and CDR2 SNEGSKA come from the germline V gene (reference sequence). J was trimmed by 3 bases and V by 6 bases; bases with no gene match: 14. The CDR3 sequence: CSATPPGTSGGWTDTQYF. The CDR3 DNA reads TGCAGTGCCACCCCACCAGGGACTAGCGGGGGTTGGACAGATACGCAGTATTTT.

This clonotype was counted many times. The chain uses TRBV7-9 and TRBJ2-7; possible D gene TRBD1, 7 bases. Trimming left V 3 bases short and J 4 bases short, with 10 bases between. Per germline, CDR1 SEHNR and CDR2 FQNEAQ (reference sequence). CDR3 length equals 13 residues. CDR3 sequence: CASSLPGGYEQYF. The CDR3 DNA sequence: TGTGCCAGCAGCTTGCCAGGGGGGTACGAGCAGTACTTC.